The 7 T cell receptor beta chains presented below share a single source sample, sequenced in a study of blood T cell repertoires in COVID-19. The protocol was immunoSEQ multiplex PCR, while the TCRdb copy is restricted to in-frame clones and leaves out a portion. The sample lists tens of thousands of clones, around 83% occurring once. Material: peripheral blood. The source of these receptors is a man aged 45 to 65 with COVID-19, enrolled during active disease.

The CDR3 DNA reads TGTGCCAGTAGTATCGGCGGGTTCCCAGATACGCAGTATTTT. Its translation: CASSIGGFPDTQYF. V gene TRBV19 combines with J gene TRBJ2-3; D is possibly TRBD2 (5 bases). V was cut by 3 bases and J by 4 bases, with 11 bases left in between. Germline V gene lookup returns CDR1 LNHDA and CDR2 SQIVND (reference sequence). CDR3 length equals 14 residues.

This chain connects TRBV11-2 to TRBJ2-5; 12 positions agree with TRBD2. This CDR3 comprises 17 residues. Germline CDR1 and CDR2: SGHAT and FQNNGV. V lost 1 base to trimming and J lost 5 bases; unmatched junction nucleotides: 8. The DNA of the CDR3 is TGTGCCAGCAGCTTAGGGAGGACTAGCGGGATTGGGGAGACCCAGTACTTC. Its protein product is CASSLGRTSGIGETQYF.

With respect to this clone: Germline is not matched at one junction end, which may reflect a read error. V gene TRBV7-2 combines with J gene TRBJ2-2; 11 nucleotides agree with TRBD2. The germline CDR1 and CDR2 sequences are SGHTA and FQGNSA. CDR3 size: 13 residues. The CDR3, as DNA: TGTGCCAGCAGCGTAGCGGGGGGGGACCCGCTGTTTTTT. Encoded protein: CASSVAGGDPLFF.

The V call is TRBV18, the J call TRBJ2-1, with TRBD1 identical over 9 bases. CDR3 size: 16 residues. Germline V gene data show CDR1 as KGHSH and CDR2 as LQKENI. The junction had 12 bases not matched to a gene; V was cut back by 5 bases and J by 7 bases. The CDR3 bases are TGTGCCAGCTCAAGGACAGGGGAGAGGTTATGGAATGAGCAGTTCTTC. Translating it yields CASSRTGERLWNEQFF.

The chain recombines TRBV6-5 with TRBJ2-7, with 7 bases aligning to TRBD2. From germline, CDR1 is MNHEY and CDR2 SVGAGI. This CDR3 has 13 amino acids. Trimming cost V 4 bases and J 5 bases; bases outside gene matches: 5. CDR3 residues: CASSSKLANEQYF. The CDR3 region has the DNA TGTGCCAGCAGTTCGAAACTAGCGAACGAGCAGTACTTC.

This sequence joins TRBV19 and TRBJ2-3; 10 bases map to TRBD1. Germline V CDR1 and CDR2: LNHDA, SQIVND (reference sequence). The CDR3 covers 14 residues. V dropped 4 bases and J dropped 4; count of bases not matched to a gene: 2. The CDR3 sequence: CASSRDRGPDTQYF. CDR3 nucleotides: TGTGCCAGTAGTAGGGACAGGGGCCCAGATACGCAGTATTTT.

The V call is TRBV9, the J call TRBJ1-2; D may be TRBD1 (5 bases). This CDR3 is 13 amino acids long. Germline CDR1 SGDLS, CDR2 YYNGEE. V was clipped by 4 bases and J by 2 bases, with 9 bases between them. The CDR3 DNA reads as TGTGCCAGCAGCATTGACAGCAACTATGGCTACACCTTC. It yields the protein CASSIDSNYGYTF.